One and the same sample provided the 14 T cell receptor beta chains below, sequenced in a study of cytotoxic CD8 clonotypes in ibrutinib-treated CLL. TCRdb keeps only in-frame clones here, not all; method: immunoSEQ multiplex PCR. This sample has 250,000 or so clones, with 70% found just once. The sample consisted of PBMCs, taken after 24 months of ibrutinib treatment. Every receptor here comes from a human donor with chronic lymphocytic leukemia.

V is TRBV2 and J is TRBJ2-5, with D possibly matching TRBD2 (6 bases). Germline V gives CDR1 SNHLY, CDR2 FYNNEI. The CDR3 is 9 residues long. Trimming cost V 9 bases and J 7 bases, with 6 bases left between them. The DNA for the CDR3 is TGTGCCAGGGGGGGGACCCAGTACTTC. Its translation: CARGGTQYF. Filled out from reference TRBV2 and TRBJ2-5, the complete variable domain reads EPEVTQTPSHQVTQMGQEVILRCVPISNHLYFYWYRQILGQKVEFLVSFYNNEISEKSEIFDDQFSVERPDGSNFTLKIRSTKLEDSAMYFCARGGTQYFGPGTRLLVL.

This clone was seen a handful of times. The chain combines TRBV4-3 with TRBJ1-2, with TRBD1 as a possible D gene (6 bases). Germline V gives CDR1 LGHNA, CDR2 YSLEER. The CDR3 loop spans 15 amino acids. V was trimmed by 5 bases and J by 4 bases, leaving 17 bases between them. DNA for the CDR3: TGCGCCAGCAGCTCCCGGGACATGAGGCTCTATGGCTACACCTTC. Amino acid sequence: CASSSRDMRLYGYTF.

V gene TRBV14 combines with J gene TRBJ2-5; D is uncertain. Trimming stripped 0 bases from V and 7 bases from J, with 15 bases between. The V gene's germline CDR1 is SGHDN and CDR2 FVKESK. The CDR3 has 15 amino acids. The CDR3 nucleotides are TGTGCCAGCAGCCAAGAGTGGGGAAAGTTGGGGACCCAGTACTTC. Protein sequence: CASSQEWGKLGTQYF.

The V and J genes are TRBV19 and TRBJ2-2; D is possibly TRBD2 (5 bases). Germline assignment: CDR1 LNHDA and CDR2 SQIVND (reference sequence). Trimming shortened V by 3 bases and J by 2 bases, and 13 bases separated the two germline ends. There are 16 residues in the CDR3. This chain's CDR3 is CASSISWTQNTGELFF. Here the CDR3 DNA reads TGTGCCAGTAGTATTAGCTGGACTCAAAACACCGGGGAGCTGTTTTTT. Full variable domain (missing parts from reference TRBV19 and TRBJ2-2): DGGITQSPKYLFRKEGQNVTLSCEQNLNHDAMYWYRQDPGQGLRLIYYSQIVNDFQKGDIAEGYSVSREKKESFPLTVTSAQKNPTAFYLCASSISWTQNTGELFFGEGSRLTVL.

The chain has TRBV11-3 and TRBJ1-5; 7 bases agree with TRBD1. Looked up from germline, CDR1 is SGHNT and CDR2 is YENEEA. V was pared by 6 bases and J by 2 bases, with 7 bases of the junction left unmatched. The CDR3 covers 15 residues. The CDR3 nucleotides read TGTGCCAGCAGTCTCGGACAGGCTGGCAATCAGCCCCAGCATTTT. Its translation is CASSLGQAGNQPQHF. The full variable domain, its missing parts supplied by reference TRBV11-3 and TRBJ1-5, is EAGVVQSPRYKIIEKKQPVAFWCNPISGHNTLYWYLQNLGQGPELLIRYENEEAVDDSQLPKDRFSAERLKGVDSTLKIQPAELGDSAVYLCASSLGQAGNQPQHFGDGTRLSIL.

The CDR3 DNA is TGTGCCAGCAGCCGGACAGGGGGCATTCAGCCCCAGCATTTT. This translates into CASSRTGGIQPQHF. The chain has TRBV7-2 and TRBJ1-5, with TRBD1 identical over 11 bases. V shed 5 bases, J shed 6 bases, and the junction held 3 bases outside the gene matches. The CDR3 has 14 amino acids. Germline CDR1 and CDR2: SGHTA and FQGNSA.

This clone was seen once. The chain uses TRBV9 and TRBJ2-1; D is tentatively TRBD1 or TRBD2 (5 bases each). CDR1 SGDLS and CDR2 YYNGEE come from the germline V gene. V was shortened by 3 bases and J by 5 bases, with 15 bases between the two germline ends. This CDR3 spans 15 amino acids. CDR3 in DNA: TGTGCCAGCAGCGGTCGTTGGGACCTCCACAATGAGCAGTTCTTC. This gives the protein CASSGRWDLHNEQFF. The variable domain in full, with the rest retrieved from reference TRBV9 and TRBJ2-1, is DSGVTQTPKHLITATGQRVTLRCSPRSGDLSVYWYQQSLDQGLQFLIQYYNGEERAKGNILERFSAQQFPDLHSELNLSSLELGDSALYFCASSGRWDLHNEQFFGPGTRLTVL.

The V call is TRBV5-1, the J call TRBJ1-3, with D unclear. The length of the CDR3 is 14 residues. Germline lookup yields CDR1 SGHRS and CDR2 YFSETQ. Trimming shortened V by 3 bases and J by 0 bases, and 7 bases separated the two germline ends. The CDR3 protein is CASSSGHSGNTIYF. The CDR3 DNA reads TGCGCCAGCAGCTCTGGGCACTCTGGAAACACCATATATTTT.

The rearrangement uses TRBV6-5 and TRBJ2-7; D gene uncertain. V lost 2 bases to trimming and J lost 3 bases, with 14 bases between them. The CDR3 totals 15 residues. Germline CDR1 and CDR2: MNHEY and SVGAGI. The CDR3 region is CASSYRAQGRYEQYF. The CDR3 nucleotides read TGTGCCAGCAGTTACCGGGCCCAAGGTCGCTACGAGCAGTACTTC.

The genes are TRBV7-2 and TRBJ2-1; D not certain. The V gene's germline CDR1 is SGHTA and CDR2 FQGNSA. Trimming pared 2 bases from V and 2 bases from J, leaving 7 bases between. The CDR3 extends over 14 amino acids. This CDR3 is CASSLQLTYNEQFF. The CDR3 bases are TGTGCCAGCAGCTTACAGTTAACCTACAATGAGCAGTTCTTC.

The chain has TRBV2 and TRBJ2-1; no reliable D call. The V end was cut by 3 bases, the J end by 4 bases, with 7 bases between. The CDR3 sequence is 13 residues long. CDR1 and CDR2 from the germline V gene are SNHLY and FYNNEI. CDR3 DNA sequence: TGTGCCAGCAGTGAGTCCGGATACAATGAGCAGTTCTTC. Its translation is CASSESGYNEQFF.

V usage is TRBV14 and J usage is TRBJ2-2, with TRBD1 matching over 10 bases. The CDR3 covers 16 residues. CDR1 SGHDN and CDR2 FVKESK come from the germline V gene. V lost 4 bases and J lost 4; bases outside the gene matches: 6. DNA for the CDR3: TGTGCCAGCAGCCTCCGGGACAGGGGAATCACCGGGGAGCTGTTTTTT. It encodes CASSLRDRGITGELFF.

This clone was found a few times. This chain connects TRBV19 to TRBJ2-5; 9 positions match TRBD2. V was clipped by 7 bases and J by 6 bases; unmatched bases: 9. Germline CDR1 LNHDA, CDR2 SQIVND (reference sequence). The CDR3 spans 14 residues. Written as DNA, the CDR3 is TGTGCCAGTACCGGGACTAGCTGGGGGAAGACCCAGTACTTC. It encodes CASTGTSWGKTQYF.

This clone was seen a few times. This chain joins TRBV30 and TRBJ2-7; D is possibly TRBD1 (6 bases). The CDR3 is made up of 14 amino acids. Trimming took off 4 bases at V and 0 bases at J, with 13 bases between the two ends. Germline V gives CDR1 GTSNPN, CDR2 SVGIG (reference sequence). CDR3 sequence reads: CAWTTGSSSYEQYF. In DNA, the CDR3 is TGTGCCTGGACTACAGGGTCCTCCTCCTACGAGCAGTACTTC.